A selection of T cell receptor beta chains follows, all from one sample in a study of blood T cell repertoires in COVID-19. Data came from immunoSEQ multiplex PCR; TCRdb stores just in-frame clones and leaves some out. The table includes a few hundred thousand clones, about four fifths detected once. The sample taken for sequencing was PBMCs or T cells enriched from blood (not recorded which). All receptors come from a woman between 40 and 55 years old who had recovered from COVID-19. The CDR3 runs from the conserved cysteine through the conserved F or W. D genes are given only for firm matches.

CDR3 protein: CAITEGVGTDTQYF
V gene: TRBV10-3
D gene: .
J gene: TRBJ2-3
CDR3 length: 14

CDR3 protein: CASSLTRDSNQPQHF
V gene: TRBV5-5
D gene: .
J gene: TRBJ1-5
CDR3 length: 15

CDR3 protein: CASSLREVNYGYTF
V gene: TRBV3-1/TRBV3-2
D gene: .
J gene: TRBJ1-2
CDR3 length: 14

CDR3 protein: CASSSVGADNYGYTF
V gene: TRBV7-9
D gene: .
J gene: TRBJ1-2
CDR3 length: 15

CDR3 protein: CASSIGARGDLSSGSTDTQYF
V gene: TRBV19
D gene: TRBD2
J gene: TRBJ2-3
CDR3 length: 21

CDR3 protein: CASSIVPTGSGNTIYF
V gene: TRBV19
D gene: .
J gene: TRBJ1-3
CDR3 length: 16

CDR3 protein: CASSELKGAEPGYTF
V gene: TRBV2
D gene: TRBD1
J gene: TRBJ1-2
CDR3 length: 15

CDR3 protein: CASSSRVRGNTIYF
V gene: TRBV6-2/TRBV6-3
D gene: .
J gene: TRBJ1-3
CDR3 length: 14

CDR3 protein: CARPQGRDNSPLHF
V gene: TRBV6-5
D gene: .
J gene: TRBJ1-6
CDR3 length: 14

CDR3 protein: CASITGAGGQPQHF
V gene: TRBV6-5
D gene: .
J gene: TRBJ1-5
CDR3 length: 14

CDR3 protein: CASRRRVRDRDSYTF
V gene: TRBV2
D gene: TRBD1
J gene: TRBJ1-2
CDR3 length: 15

CDR3 protein: CASSAGWEQFF
V gene: TRBV3-1/TRBV3-2
D gene: .
J gene: TRBJ2-1
CDR3 length: 11

CDR3 protein: CASSRGEAANEKLFF
V gene: TRBV27
D gene: .
J gene: TRBJ1-4
CDR3 length: 15

CDR3 protein: CASSLAWGSNYGYTF
V gene: TRBV5-6
D gene: .
J gene: TRBJ1-2
CDR3 length: 15

CDR3 protein: CASSTRTSGRGTGELFF
V gene: TRBV19
D gene: TRBD2
J gene: TRBJ2-2
CDR3 length: 17

CDR3 protein: CAWRTSGQETQYF
V gene: TRBV2
D gene: TRBD2
J gene: TRBJ2-5
CDR3 length: 13

CDR3 protein: CASSSGGPDNEQFF
V gene: TRBV14
D gene: TRBD2
J gene: TRBJ2-1
CDR3 length: 14

CDR3 protein: CASSARQGVGSPLHF
V gene: TRBV27
D gene: TRBD1
J gene: TRBJ1-6
CDR3 length: 15

CDR3 protein: CASSLGQGAYEQYF
V gene: TRBV28
D gene: TRBD1
J gene: TRBJ2-7
CDR3 length: 14

CDR3 protein: CAWSANRGNEKLFF
V gene: TRBV30
D gene: TRBD1
J gene: TRBJ1-4
CDR3 length: 14

CDR3 protein: CAWSVRRSGLHTDTQYF
V gene: TRBV30
D gene: .
J gene: TRBJ2-3
CDR3 length: 17

CDR3 protein: CASSYRDNSPLHF
V gene: TRBV27
D gene: .
J gene: TRBJ1-6
CDR3 length: 13

CDR3 protein: CASSDQSRTGTTVAFF
V gene: TRBV6-1
D gene: TRBD1
J gene: TRBJ1-1
CDR3 length: 16

CDR3 protein: CASSIRTSGSRSYNEQFF
V gene: TRBV7-8
D gene: TRBD2
J gene: TRBJ2-1
CDR3 length: 18

CDR3 protein: CASSQDVGGARYGYTF
V gene: TRBV4-3
D gene: .
J gene: TRBJ1-2
CDR3 length: 16

CDR3 protein: CASSELAVNTGELFF
V gene: TRBV2
D gene: TRBD2
J gene: TRBJ2-2
CDR3 length: 15

CDR3 protein: CASSPRVNTEAFF
V gene: TRBV27
D gene: .
J gene: TRBJ1-1
CDR3 length: 13

CDR3 protein: CSVGPQKGDGYTF
V gene: TRBV29-1
D gene: .
J gene: TRBJ1-2
CDR3 length: 13

CDR3 protein: CSVVKGLDTEAFF
V gene: TRBV29-1
D gene: .
J gene: TRBJ1-1
CDR3 length: 13

CDR3 protein: CASSYDRTTGELFF
V gene: TRBV6-6
D gene: .
J gene: TRBJ2-2
CDR3 length: 14

CDR3 protein: CASSLDRGSYNEQFF
V gene: TRBV7-2
D gene: TRBD1
J gene: TRBJ2-1
CDR3 length: 15

CDR3 protein: CASSLVSDGAGLGTQYF
V gene: TRBV7-2
D gene: TRBD2
J gene: TRBJ2-5
CDR3 length: 17

CDR3 protein: CASSQDVEGDGYTF
V gene: TRBV3-1/TRBV3-2
D gene: .
J gene: TRBJ1-2
CDR3 length: 14

CDR3 protein: CASSLGIGAGEQYF
V gene: TRBV7-9
D gene: .
J gene: TRBJ2-7
CDR3 length: 14

CDR3 protein: CASSLNEYEQYF
V gene: TRBV7-6
D gene: .
J gene: TRBJ2-7
CDR3 length: 12

CDR3 protein: CASSRAGVNTGELFF
V gene: TRBV4-1
D gene: .
J gene: TRBJ2-2
CDR3 length: 15

CDR3 protein: CASSPYRGSNYGYTF
V gene: TRBV5-6
D gene: TRBD1
J gene: TRBJ1-2
CDR3 length: 15

CDR3 protein: CASRASGNEQFF
V gene: TRBV6-5
D gene: TRBD2
J gene: TRBJ2-1
CDR3 length: 12

CDR3 protein: CASGLQGHAGELLSYNEQFF
V gene: TRBV4-3
D gene: .
J gene: TRBJ2-1
CDR3 length: 20

CDR3 protein: CASSRDRGFNEQFF
V gene: TRBV6-2/TRBV6-3
D gene: TRBD1
J gene: TRBJ2-1
CDR3 length: 14

CDR3 protein: CASRGTGTYEAFF
V gene: TRBV2
D gene: TRBD1
J gene: TRBJ1-1
CDR3 length: 13

CDR3 protein: CASSVEGQLNTGELFF
V gene: TRBV9
D gene: .
J gene: TRBJ2-2
CDR3 length: 16